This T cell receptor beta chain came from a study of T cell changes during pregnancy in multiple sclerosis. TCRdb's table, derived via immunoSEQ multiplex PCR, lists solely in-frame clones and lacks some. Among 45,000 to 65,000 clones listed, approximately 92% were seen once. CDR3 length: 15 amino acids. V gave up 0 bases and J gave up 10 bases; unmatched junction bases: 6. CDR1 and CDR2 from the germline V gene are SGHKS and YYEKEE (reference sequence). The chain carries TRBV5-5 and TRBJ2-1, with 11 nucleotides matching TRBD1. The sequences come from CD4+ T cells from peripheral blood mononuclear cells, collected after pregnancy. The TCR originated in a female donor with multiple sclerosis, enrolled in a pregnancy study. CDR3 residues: CASSLGGQGVREQFF. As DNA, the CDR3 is TGTGCCAGCAGCTTGGGGGGACAGGGGGTAAGGGAGCAGTTCTTC.